These T cell receptor beta chains were read from a single sample in a study of blood T cell repertoires in COVID-19. Assay: immunoSEQ multiplex PCR; the TCRdb copy retains only in-frame clones and omits some. The data contain 55,000 to 85,000 clones, approximately 90% of them seen just once; the ten biggest clones take up 5.1%. Input material: peripheral blood. These receptor sequences come from a woman younger than 30 with acute or convalescent COVID-19. Each CDR3 is given with its conserved first and last residue. A D gene is named only where the DNA matches it firmly. Rows may omit the clone size; those that give it use once, few, many or a size class.

j_gene,v_gene,abundance,d_gene,CDR3nt,CDR3aa
TRBJ1-5,TRBV18,-,TRBD1,TGTGCCAGCTCACCGGGGACAGGCCTTGCGGATCAGCCCCAGCATTTT,CASSPGTGLADQPQHF
TRBJ2-1,TRBV11-2,-,TRBD2,TGTGCCAGCAGTGGGCTAGCGGGTCACAATGAGCAGTTCTTC,CASSGLAGHNEQFF
TRBJ2-1,TRBV11-2,-,-,TGTGCCAGCAGCTTAGATTCCCCTTACAATGAGCAGTTCTTC,CASSLDSPYNEQFF
TRBJ1-2,TRBV29-1,-,TRBD1,TGCAGCGCAATCGACAGGGGATATGGCTACACCTTC,CSAIDRGYGYTF
TRBJ1-2,TRBV30,-,TRBD1,TGTGCCTGGAGCCTTCACACAGGGGTATACGGCTACACCTTC,CAWSLHTGVYGYTF
TRBJ1-1,TRBV7-9,-,TRBD1,TGTGCCAGCAGCTTAGGAGGACAGGGCCCTGAAGCTTTCTTT,CASSLGGQGPEAFF
TRBJ1-1,TRBV18,-,-,TGTGCCAGCTCACCGGGAGAAACGACCGCTTTCTTT,CASSPGETTAFF
TRBJ1-1,TRBV7-9,few,TRBD1,TGTGCCAGCAGCTCCGGGACAGGGGTGACGGACACTGAAGCTTTCTTT,CASSSGTGVTDTEAFF
TRBJ1-1,TRBV27,-,TRBD1,TGTGCCAGCAGTTTAATCTGGGGACAGGGGGGTACTGAAGCTTTCTTT,CASSLIWGQGGTEAFF
TRBJ2-7,TRBV28,once,-,TGTGCCAGCAGTCTCACACGCGGGTACGAGCAGTACTTC,CASSLTRGYEQYF
TRBJ2-3,TRBV6-1,-,TRBD2,TGTGCCAGCAGTGAACTAGCGGGTAGCACAGATACGCAGTATTTT,CASSELAGSTDTQYF
TRBJ1-2,TRBV2,-,-,TGTGCCAGCAGCCTCGCAGAGGGTTCCTATGGCTACACCTTC,CASSLAEGSYGYTF
TRBJ1-1,TRBV6-5,-,TRBD1,TGTGCCAGCAACCGGGAGGGGGCTTACACTGAAGCTTTCTTT,CASNREGAYTEAFF
TRBJ2-1,TRBV30,-,TRBD2,TGTGCCTGGAGTGGATTTAGCGGGGAAAACGAGCAGTTCTTC,CAWSGFSGENEQFF
TRBJ1-6,TRBV2,-,-,TGTGCCAGCACCCCGGGACACCAGCGGAATTCACCCCTCCACTTT,CASTPGHQRNSPLHF
TRBJ1-5,TRBV6-5,-,TRBD1,TGTGCCAGCCGGACAGGGCCAAAGCAGCCCCAGCATTTT,CASRTGPKQPQHF
TRBJ2-5,TRBV7-9,-,-,TGTGCCAGCAGCTGGGGGCCGTGGGAGACCCAGTACTTC,CASSWGPWETQYF
TRBJ2-5,TRBV5-1,-,-,TGCGCCAGCAGCCCGGCACGGGAAGAGACCCAGTACTTC,CASSPAREETQYF
TRBJ2-7,TRBV6-2/TRBV6-3,-,TRBD2,TGTGCCAGCAGCACTAGCGGGAGTCAGTACGAGCAGTACTTC,CASSTSGSQYEQYF
TRBJ1-1,TRBV4-3,-,-,TGCGCCAGCAGCCAAGATTTGGGGAGGACTGAAGCTTTCTTT,CASSQDLGRTEAFF
TRBJ1-6,TRBV28,-,-,TGTGCCAGCAGTTTATGCGGACTCCTTAATTCACCCCTCCACTTT,CASSLCGLLNSPLHF
TRBJ2-5,TRBV5-4,-,-,TGTGCCAGCAGCTTGAATGATCGGGGGGAGACCCAGTACTTC,CASSLNDRGETQYF
TRBJ1-1,TRBV30,-,-,TGTGCCTGGACCGGACAGCGGAACACTGAAGCTTTCTTT,CAWTGQRNTEAFF
TRBJ2-1,TRBV7-2,once,-,TGTGCCAGCAGCTTAGAGCCGGAGGGTGGGAATGAGCAGTTCTTC,CASSLEPEGGNEQFF
TRBJ2-7,TRBV4-1,-,-,TGCGCCAGCAGCCAAGATCTCAGTGTCTACGAGCAGTACTTC,CASSQDLSVYEQYF
TRBJ1-1,TRBV27,-,-,TGTGCCAGCAGTTCTGCTGCGGTATTAAACACTGAAGCTTTCTTT,CASSSAAVLNTEAFF
TRBJ2-7,TRBV30,-,TRBD2,TGTGCCTCAAAGTTGTGGACTAGCGGGAGCGACGAGCAGTACTTC,CASKLWTSGSDEQYF
TRBJ1-1,TRBV2,-,-,TGTGGGGGTAGGGGGACGGTTAACACTGAAGCTTTCTTT,CGGRGTVNTEAFF
TRBJ1-2,TRBV2,-,-,TGTGCCAGCAGTCCAACAGGGCCCAGGAGTGGCTACACCTTC,CASSPTGPRSGYTF
TRBJ2-1,TRBV5-1,-,TRBD2,TGCGCCACCAGGAGGACTAGCGGGGCTCCCGATGAGCAGTTCTTC,CATRRTSGAPDEQFF
TRBJ1-1,TRBV28,once,-,TGTGCCAGCAGTTTAAAGAGGTCGAGGCGCATGAACACTGAAGCTTTCTTT,CASSLKRSRRMNTEAFF
TRBJ2-3,TRBV7-2,-,TRBD2,TGTGCCAGCAGCGCCCGGGGCGGGAGGAATATAGATACGCAGTATTTT,CASSARGGRNIDTQYF
TRBJ2-3,TRBV5-4,-,TRBD2,TGTGCCAGCAGCCCCCGCGCTAGCGGGGGGCCAGGAGATACGCAGTATTTT,CASSPRASGGPGDTQYF
TRBJ2-1,TRBV5-1,few,TRBD1,TGCGCCAGCAGCCAGGGGACAGGGGTTGGCAATGAGCAGTTCTTC,CASSQGTGVGNEQFF
TRBJ1-1,TRBV2,-,-,TGTGCCAGCAGTGAAGTAAGAGGAGGCACTGAAGCTTTCTTT,CASSEVRGGTEAFF
TRBJ2-7,TRBV15,once,TRBD2,TGTGCCACCAGCAGAGATGGTCCCTTGGTAGCGGGAGAAACCCCATACGAGCAGTACTTC,CATSRDGPLVAGETPYEQYF
TRBJ2-1,TRBV4-2,once,TRBD2,TGTGCCAGCAGCCCTGAGGAACGCGGAGGACTAGGAAATTACAATGAGCAGTTCTTC,CASSPEERGGLGNYNEQFF
TRBJ1-4,TRBV5-6,-,-,TGTGCCAGCAGCTTTGGCATGGAGTCGGGAAAACTGTTTTTT,CASSFGMESGKLFF
TRBJ1-1,TRBV7-2,-,-,TGTGCCAGCAGTGGAGGGGCTGAAGCTTTCTTT,CASSGGAEAFF
TRBJ1-4,TRBV2,-,-,TGTGCCAGCAGGGGAGGAGGGTCAGGTGGTGGGGAAAAACTGTTTTTT,CASRGGGSGGGEKLFF
TRBJ2-5,TRBV6-5,-,TRBD1,TGTGCCAGCAGTTACTCAACAGGGGAAGACCAGTACTTC,CASSYSTGEDQYF
TRBJ1-1,TRBV7-2,-,-,TGTGCCAGCAGCTCTAATTCATTACTCCCCAGGGGAGCTTTCTTT,CASSSNSLLPRGAFF
TRBJ2-1,TRBV5-1,-,-,TGCGCCAGCAGCGACTATAATAAACAGTTCTTC,CASSDYNKQFF
TRBJ2-1,TRBV13,-,TRBD1,TGTGCCAGCAGCCTAACAGGGGGGTATTACAATGAGCAGTTCTTC,CASSLTGGYYNEQFF
TRBJ2-5,TRBV28,-,TRBD1,TGTGCCAGCAGTCGGGACAGCCAAGAGACCCAGTACTTC,CASSRDSQETQYF
TRBJ2-7,TRBV3-1/TRBV3-2,-,TRBD2,TGTGCCAGCAGCCAAATGCCGGGACTAGAAGGCGAGCAGTACTTC,CASSQMPGLEGEQYF
TRBJ1-6,TRBV7-9,-,TRBD1,TGTGCCAGCAGCCCCGGGGGGACAGGGGCTAATTCACCCCTCCACTTT,CASSPGGTGANSPLHF
TRBJ2-7,TRBV14,-,-,TGTGCCAGCAGCCAACCTCCAGGGGAGCAGTACTTC,CASSQPPGEQYF
TRBJ1-3,TRBV6-6,-,-,TGTGCCAGCAGTACAGGGCTCTCTGGAAACACCATATATTTT,CASSTGLSGNTIYF
TRBJ2-1,TRBV2,-,TRBD1,TGTGCCAGCAGTCTCACAGGGGTGGAGCAGTTCTTC,CASSLTGVEQFF
TRBJ1-1,TRBV29-1,-,-,TGCAGCGTCGGTATCGGGGTGGGTATGCACACTGAAGCTTTCTTT,CSVGIGVGMHTEAFF
TRBJ1-1,TRBV30,-,TRBD1,TGTGCCTGGAGTGCTGGGACAGGGTATTTGGCGAACACTGAAGCTTTCTTT,CAWSAGTGYLANTEAFF
TRBJ2-3,TRBV7-9,-,-,TGTGCCAGCAGCCCAGGCGGGGTCCCAGATACGCAGTATTTT,CASSPGGVPDTQYF